Described below is a single T cell receptor beta chain sequence and its context. Its antigen is unknown. Preparation of the TCRbeta library involved a method that used unique molecular identifiers. TCRdb itself ran the PCR reads through MiXCR, one entry per CDR3 protein. The sample has 350,000 to 500,000 distinct CDR3 sequences; approximately 41% are singletons. This sample stems from a study of T-cell reconstitution after alpha-beta-depleted transplantation in children. General observations from the study: Newly produced T cells mostly provided counts and TCRbeta diversity after one year, as hyperexpanded clones declined.

This clonotype originated in a girl aged 2 to 9 with aplastic anemia, due to receive a stem cell transplant. Source: PBMCs, taken before TCRalphabeta/CD19-depleted stem cell transplant.

CDR3 residues: CASSPGQPYGYTF. CDR3 nucleotide sequence: TGTGCCAGCTCACCGGGACAGCCCTATGGCTACACCTTC. The J gene is TRBJ1-2, the V gene TRBV18, with 7 bases matching TRBD1. CDR1 and CDR2 from the germline V gene are KGHSH and LQKENI. This CDR3 region has 13 residues. The J segment lost 4 bases and the V segment lost 3 bases, leaving 2 bases of the junction unmatched.